This T cell receptor beta chain was identified in a study of cytomegalovirus exposure and HLA in healthy donors. This CDR3 comprises 16 residues. Germline values: CDR1 MNHNY, CDR2 SVGAGI (reference sequence). V was clipped by 6 bases and J by 5 bases; unmatched bases: 9. TCRdb's table, derived via immunoSEQ multiplex PCR, lists solely in-frame clones and lacks some. The table lists about 200,000 clones, around 80% of them singletons, with roughly 13% in the top ten. This TCR was recovered from a woman aged 25-40 years in good health and CMV-seropositive. V gene TRBV6-6 combines with J gene TRBJ2-7; 14 nucleotides match TRBD2. The specimen sequenced was PBMCs. The chain's CDR3 is CASSRPGTSGSNEQYF. The DNA for the CDR3 is TGTGCCAGCAGCAGGCCTGGGACTAGCGGGAGTAACGAGCAGTACTTC.